These T cell receptor beta chains were read from a single sample in a study of Graves' ophthalmopathy and Graves' hyperthyroidism. MiXCR, applied by TCRdb to the multiplex PCR reads, yields one record per CDR3 protein. The table has about 210,000 distinct CDR3 sequences, 25% to 35% seen once. What was sequenced was peripheral blood. These receptors were collected from a man aged 50 to 59 with Graves' ophthalmopathy. Both conserved end residues are part of each CDR3. Fields, in order: CDR3 protein, CDR3 DNA, V gene, clone size, J gene, D gene. A D gene is named only where the DNA matches it firmly. The size entry is marked missing in some rows and otherwise reads once, few, many or a size class.

CDR3 protein: CASSEAGDTGELFF; CDR3 DNA: TGTGCCAGCAGTGAAGCGGGAGACACCGGGGAGCTGTTTTTT; V gene: TRBV6-1; clone size: medium-sized; J gene: TRBJ2-2; D gene: NA
CDR3 protein: CASSYSLAVSYEQYF; CDR3 DNA: TGTGCCAGCAGTTACTCACTAGCGGTATCCTACGAGCAGTACTTC; V gene: TRBV6-2/TRBV6-3; clone size: NA; J gene: TRBJ2-7; D gene: TRBD2
CDR3 protein: CASSPTLWGETQYF; CDR3 DNA: TGTGCCAGCAGCCCGACCCTGTGGGGAGAGACCCAGTACTTC; V gene: TRBV11-2; clone size: many; J gene: TRBJ2-5; D gene: NA
CDR3 protein: CASSRTQGSYGYTF; CDR3 DNA: TGTGCCAGCAGCCGCACTCAGGGGTCCTATGGCTACACCTTC; V gene: TRBV28; clone size: many; J gene: TRBJ1-2; D gene: NA
CDR3 protein: CASNWDSQLGYTF; CDR3 DNA: TGTGCCAGCAACTGGGACAGCCAGTTGGGCTACACCTTC; V gene: TRBV2; clone size: few; J gene: TRBJ1-2; D gene: TRBD1
CDR3 protein: CASSTLGNTIYF; CDR3 DNA: TGTGCCAGCAGTACACTAGGAAACACCATATATTTT; V gene: TRBV28; clone size: few; J gene: TRBJ1-3; D gene: NA
CDR3 protein: CASRTRDTEAFF; CDR3 DNA: TGTGCCAGCAGGACACGGGACACTGAAGCTTTCTTT; V gene: TRBV25-1; clone size: NA; J gene: TRBJ1-1; D gene: NA
CDR3 protein: CASSSGTSWTGELFF; CDR3 DNA: TGTGCCAGCAGCTCGGGGACTAGTTGGACCGGGGAGCTGTTTTTT; V gene: TRBV9; clone size: many; J gene: TRBJ2-2; D gene: TRBD2
CDR3 protein: CASSSALYGYTF; CDR3 DNA: TGTGCCAGCAGCTCGGCCCTCTATGGCTACACCTTC; V gene: TRBV6-2/TRBV6-3; clone size: NA; J gene: TRBJ1-2; D gene: NA
CDR3 protein: CASRSLLANTGELFF; CDR3 DNA: TGTGCCAGCCGATCACTACTAGCTAACACCGGGGAGCTGTTTTTT; V gene: TRBV6-1; clone size: many; J gene: TRBJ2-2; D gene: NA
CDR3 protein: CASKTGISFYEQYF; CDR3 DNA: TGTGCCAGCAAAACCGGGATTTCCTTCTACGAGCAGTACTTC; V gene: TRBV11-2; clone size: many; J gene: TRBJ2-7; D gene: NA
CDR3 protein: CASSRQGDEQYF; CDR3 DNA: TGTGCCAGCAGCCGACAAGGCGACGAGCAGTACTTC; V gene: TRBV27; clone size: NA; J gene: TRBJ2-7; D gene: NA
CDR3 protein: CASSYNRGEQPQHF; CDR3 DNA: TGTGCCAGCAGTTATAACAGGGGGGAGCAGCCCCAGCATTTT; V gene: TRBV5-8; clone size: few; J gene: TRBJ1-5; D gene: TRBD1
CDR3 protein: CASSLDLARETQYF; CDR3 DNA: TGTGCCAGCAGCTTAGATCTGGCCCGGGAGACCCAGTACTTC; V gene: TRBV7-9; clone size: many; J gene: TRBJ2-5; D gene: NA
CDR3 protein: CASSQGTGGVETQYF; CDR3 DNA: TGCGCCAGCAGCCAAGGCACGGGAGGAGTGGAGACCCAGTACTTC; V gene: TRBV4-3; clone size: NA; J gene: TRBJ2-5; D gene: TRBD2
CDR3 protein: CASSFRGLGNTIYF; CDR3 DNA: TGTGCCAGCAGTTTTAGGGGTCTCGGAAACACCATATATTTT; V gene: TRBV28; clone size: many; J gene: TRBJ1-3; D gene: NA
CDR3 protein: CASSYSKQGISYGYTF; CDR3 DNA: TGTGCCAGCAGTTACTCGAAGCAGGGAATAAGCTATGGCTACACCTTC; V gene: TRBV6-2/TRBV6-3; clone size: NA; J gene: TRBJ1-2; D gene: NA
CDR3 protein: CSVEDSAATGELFF; CDR3 DNA: TGCAGCGTTGAAGACAGTGCCGCAACCGGGGAGCTGTTTTTT; V gene: TRBV29-1; clone size: many; J gene: TRBJ2-2; D gene: NA
CDR3 protein: CASITGRPIEAFF; CDR3 DNA: TGTGCCAGCATCACGGGACGCCCTATCGAAGCTTTCTTT; V gene: TRBV12-3/TRBV12-4; clone size: NA; J gene: TRBJ1-1; D gene: NA
CDR3 protein: CASSYNREVNYEQYF; CDR3 DNA: TGTGCCAGTAGCTACAACAGGGAGGTTAATTACGAGCAGTACTTC; V gene: TRBV19; clone size: many; J gene: TRBJ2-7; D gene: NA
CDR3 protein: CAWSVMRDTQYF; CDR3 DNA: TGTGCCTGGAGTGTGATGAGGGATACCCAGTACTTC; V gene: TRBV30; clone size: many; J gene: TRBJ2-5; D gene: NA
CDR3 protein: CTTLRDTEAFF; CDR3 DNA: TGCACAACCTTACGTGACACTGAAGCTTTCTTT; V gene: TRBV20-1; clone size: NA; J gene: TRBJ1-1; D gene: NA